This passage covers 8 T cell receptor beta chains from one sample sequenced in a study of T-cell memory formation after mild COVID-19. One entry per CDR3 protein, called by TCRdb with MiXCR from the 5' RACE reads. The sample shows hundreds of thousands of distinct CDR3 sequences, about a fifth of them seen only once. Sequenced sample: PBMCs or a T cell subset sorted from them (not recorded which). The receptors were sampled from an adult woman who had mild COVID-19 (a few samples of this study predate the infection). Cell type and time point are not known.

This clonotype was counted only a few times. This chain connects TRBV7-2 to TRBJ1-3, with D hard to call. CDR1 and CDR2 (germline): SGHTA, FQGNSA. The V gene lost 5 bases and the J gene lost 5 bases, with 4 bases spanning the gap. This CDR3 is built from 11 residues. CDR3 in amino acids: CASSDRNTIYF. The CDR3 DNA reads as TGTGCCAGCAGCGATAGAAACACCATATATTTT.

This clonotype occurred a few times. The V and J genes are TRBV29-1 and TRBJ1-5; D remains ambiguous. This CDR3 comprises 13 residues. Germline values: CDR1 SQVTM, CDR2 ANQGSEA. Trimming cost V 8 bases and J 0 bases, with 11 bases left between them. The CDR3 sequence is CSMTMGSNQPQHF. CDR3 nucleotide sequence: TGCAGCATGACGATGGGTAGCAATCAGCCCCAGCATTTT.

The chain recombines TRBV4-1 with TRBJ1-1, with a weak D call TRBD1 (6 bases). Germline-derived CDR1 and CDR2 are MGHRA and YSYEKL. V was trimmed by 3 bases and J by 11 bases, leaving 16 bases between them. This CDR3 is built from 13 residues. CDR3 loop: CASSQGVQGRAFF. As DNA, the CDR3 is TGCGCCAGCAGCCAGGGGGTACAGGGTCGGGCTTTCTTT.

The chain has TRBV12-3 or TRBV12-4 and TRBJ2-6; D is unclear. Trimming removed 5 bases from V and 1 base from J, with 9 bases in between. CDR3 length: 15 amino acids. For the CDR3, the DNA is TGTGCCAGCAGTGACCCAAGGTCTGGGGCCAACGTCCTGACTTTC. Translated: CASSDPRSGANVLTF.

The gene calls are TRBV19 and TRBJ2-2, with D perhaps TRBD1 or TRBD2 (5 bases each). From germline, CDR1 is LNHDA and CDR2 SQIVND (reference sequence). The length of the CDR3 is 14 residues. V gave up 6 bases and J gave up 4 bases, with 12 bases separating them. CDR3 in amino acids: CASRDSGPTGELFF. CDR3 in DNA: TGTGCCAGTAGAGACAGCGGCCCCACCGGGGAGCTGTTTTTT.

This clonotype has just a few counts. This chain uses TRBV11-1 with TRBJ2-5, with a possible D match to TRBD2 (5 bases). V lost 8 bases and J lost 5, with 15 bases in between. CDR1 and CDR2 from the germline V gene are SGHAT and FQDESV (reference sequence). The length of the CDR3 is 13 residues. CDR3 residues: CASEVVPGETQYF. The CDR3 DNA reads TGTGCCAGCGAAGTCGTCCCGGGGGAGACCCAGTACTTC.

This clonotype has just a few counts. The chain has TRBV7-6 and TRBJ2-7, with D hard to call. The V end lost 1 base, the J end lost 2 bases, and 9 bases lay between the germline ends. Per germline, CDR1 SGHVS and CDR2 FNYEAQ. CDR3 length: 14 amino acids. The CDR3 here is CASSLDEVAYEQYF. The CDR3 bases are TGTGCCAGCAGCTTAGATGAGGTGGCCTACGAGCAGTACTTC.

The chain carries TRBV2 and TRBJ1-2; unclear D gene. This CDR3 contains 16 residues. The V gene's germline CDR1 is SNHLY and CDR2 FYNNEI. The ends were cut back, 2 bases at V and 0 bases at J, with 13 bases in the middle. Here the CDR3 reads CASSEWHYSPNYGYTF. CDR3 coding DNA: TGTGCCAGCAGTGAATGGCACTACAGTCCTAACTATGGCTACACCTTC.